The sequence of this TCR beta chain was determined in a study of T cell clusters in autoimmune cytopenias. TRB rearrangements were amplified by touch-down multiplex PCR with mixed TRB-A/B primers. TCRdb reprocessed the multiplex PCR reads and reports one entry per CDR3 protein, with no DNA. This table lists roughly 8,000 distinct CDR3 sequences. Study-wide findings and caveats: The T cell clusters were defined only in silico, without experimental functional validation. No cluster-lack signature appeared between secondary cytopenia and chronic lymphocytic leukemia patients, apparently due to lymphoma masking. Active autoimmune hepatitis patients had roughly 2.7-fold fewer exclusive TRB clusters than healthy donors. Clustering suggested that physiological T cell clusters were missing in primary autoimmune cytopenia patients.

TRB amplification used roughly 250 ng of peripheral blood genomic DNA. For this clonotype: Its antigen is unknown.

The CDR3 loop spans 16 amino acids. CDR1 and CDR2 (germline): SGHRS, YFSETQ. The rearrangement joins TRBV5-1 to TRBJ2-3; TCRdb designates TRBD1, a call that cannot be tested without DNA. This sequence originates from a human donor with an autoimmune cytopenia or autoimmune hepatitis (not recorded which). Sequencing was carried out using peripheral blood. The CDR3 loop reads CASSLAQGVSTDTQYF.